The 10 T cell receptor beta chains given below trace back to one sample, sequenced in a study of early T cells in non-severe SARS-CoV-2 infection. Each CDR3 protein is one row after TCRdb ran MiXCR on the 5' RACE reads. The sample has about 97,000 distinct CDR3 sequences; 13% are singletons. What was sequenced was whole blood. These receptors all stem from an adult who was a healthcare worker with PCR-confirmed SARS-CoV-2 infection or an uninfected control (not recorded which).

The rearrangement links TRBV2 to TRBJ2-3; D is undetermined. Germline V gene lookup returns CDR1 SNHLY and CDR2 FYNNEI. The ends were cut back, 0 bases at V and 8 bases at J, with 9 bases in the middle. CDR3 size: 13 residues. This chain's CDR3 is CASSEAQRITQYF. The DNA for the CDR3 is TGTGCCAGCAGTGAAGCGCAGCGCATTACGCAGTATTTT.

This clonotype is judged large (0.1 to 1%). The rearrangement uses TRBV10-2 and TRBJ1-2; D is undetermined. The germline gives CDR1 WSHSY, CDR2 SAAADI. V lost 5 bases and J lost 2, with 6 bases in between. The CDR3 extends over 12 amino acids. The CDR3, as DNA: TGCGCCAGCAGTCCCGGGAACTATGGCTACACCTTC. Translation gives CASSPGNYGYTF.

The chain recombines TRBV5-3 with TRBJ1-1; D unresolved. TRBV5-3 is designated an ORF whose function remains uncertain. The CDR3 sequence is 14 residues long. V was pared by 7 bases and J by 4 bases, with 17 bases between. The CDR3 sequence is CARAFTEGITEAFF. Here the CDR3 DNA reads TGTGCCAGAGCTTTTACAGAAGGGATCACTGAAGCTTTCTTT.

This sequence joins TRBV2 and TRBJ1-1; D is undetermined. The germline CDR1 and CDR2 sequences are SNHLY and FYNNEI. The CDR3 has 14 amino acids. Trimming cost V 7 bases and J 5 bases, with 17 bases left between them. The DNA for the CDR3 is TGTGCCAGCAAACGTTCCGGGTTAACGACTGAAGCTTTCTTT. It specifies CASKRSGLTTEAFF.

This clonotype was detected only once. This chain links TRBV4-3 with TRBJ2-1; D tentatively reads TRBD1 or TRBD2 (5 bases each). Germline values: CDR1 LGHNA, CDR2 YSLEER. V shed 0 bases and J shed 4 bases, with 19 bases lying between them. The length of the CDR3 is 18 residues. The CDR3 sequence: CASSQDRGGQGWYNEQFF. The CDR3 DNA sequence: TGCGCCAGCAGCCAAGATCGTGGGGGTCAGGGTTGGTACAATGAGCAGTTCTTC.

The chain carries TRBV7-9 and TRBJ2-4; D is possibly TRBD1 (5 bases). This CDR3 has 13 residues. V was shortened by 1 base and J by 6 bases, with 7 bases between the two germline ends. Germline V CDR1 and CDR2: SEHNR, FQNEAQ (reference sequence). The CDR3 DNA follows: TGTGCCAGCAGCTTAGGCCAGGGAAACATTCAGTACTTC. It yields the protein CASSLGQGNIQYF. The variable domain in full, completed from reference TRBV7-9 and TRBJ2-4, reads DTGVSQNPRHKITKRGQNVTFRCDPISEHNRLYWYRQTLGQGPEFLTYFQNEAQLEKSRLLSDRFSAERPKGSFSTLEIQRTEQGDSAMYLCASSLGQGNIQYFGAGTRLSVL.

The chain has TRBV7-8 and TRBJ1-1, with D tentatively TRBD1 (5 bases). The V and J ends lost 5 bases and 1 base respectively, with 17 bases between them. This CDR3 is built from 16 residues. The germline V gene has CDR1 SGHVS and CDR2 FQNEAQ. The CDR3 nucleotides are TGTGCCAGCAGCGCCGGCGGCCGGGGCTCGAACACTGAAGCTTTCTTT. It translates to CASSAGGRGSNTEAFF.

The V gene is TRBV20-1, the J gene TRBJ2-7; the D is unclear. Germline CDR1 and CDR2: DFQATT and SNEGSKA (reference sequence). V was pared by 6 bases and J by 3 bases, with 12 bases between. There are 12 residues in the CDR3. The CDR3 loop is CSASVRDYEQYF. The CDR3 region has the DNA TGCAGTGCGTCGGTAAGGGACTACGAGCAGTACTTC.

This clonotype was found many times. The chain is built from TRBV7-6 and TRBJ1-3; TRBD1 matches 9 bases. The germline V gene encodes CDR1 SGHVS and CDR2 FNYEAQ. V lost 4 bases to trimming and J lost 6 bases; unmatched junction nucleotides: 7. CDR3 length: 15 amino acids. The CDR3 here is CASSYSRTGENTIYF. In DNA form, the CDR3 reads TGTGCCAGCAGCTATAGCAGGACAGGGGAAAACACCATATATTTT.

In this sample, this clonotype turned up a few times. The chain has TRBV27 and TRBJ1-5; D is perhaps TRBD1 (6 bases). In germline, CDR1 is MNHEY, CDR2 SMNVEV (reference sequence). The length of the CDR3 is 14 residues. With 1 base removed from V and 7 bases from J, the gap between germline ends came to 11 bases. Written as DNA, the CDR3 is TGTGCCAGCAGTTTATTCGGGGGCGGGCAGCCCCAGCATTTT. As protein: CASSLFGGGQPQHF.